The 10 T cell receptor beta chains listed next were all sequenced from one sample in a study of beta chain features in type 1 diabetes. These receptors' targets are unknown. Expressed TCRB transcripts were sequenced, since all the RNA that had been isolated was reverse transcribed. Profiling relied on immunoSEQ multiplex PCR, and the TCRdb table lists in-frame clones only, not all of them. The sample holds about 400,000 clones, around 13% seen once. Study-level points and caveats: Shortening that was moderate but significant affected the TCRB CDR3s of Type 1 diabetes patients in all four CD4+ subsets.

Sequenced sample: naive CD4+ T cells from blood. These receptors all come from a woman aged 18-29 years with type 1 diabetes.

Comment on this clone: The identical CDR3 is also encoded by other nucleotide sequences in the sample. The chain combines TRBV18 with TRBJ2-3; D gene uncertain. This CDR3 comprises 13 residues. Germline V lookup: CDR1 KGHSH, CDR2 LQKENI. Trimming left V 3 bases short and J 2 bases short, with 6 bases between. The CDR3 sequence: CASSPSSTDTQYF. The CDR3 DNA reads TGTGCCAGCTCACCCTCGTCCACAGATACGCAGTATTTT.

This clone was observed a handful of times. J is TRBJ1-1 and V is TRBV19; 7 nucleotides align to TRBD1. Germline V gene lookup returns CDR1 LNHDA and CDR2 SQIVND (reference sequence). The CDR3 has 15 residues. The junction had 10 bases not matched to a gene; V was cut back by 7 bases and J by 2 bases. DNA of the CDR3: TGTGCCAGTACCTCGACAGGGCGAGGAAACACTGAAGCTTTCTTT. Translating gives CASTSTGRGNTEAFF.

This clone has a handful of counts. This sequence joins TRBV5-1 and TRBJ1-2, with D possibly TRBD1 on 6 matching bases. The V gene lost 0 bases and the J gene lost 10 bases, with 13 bases spanning the gap. CDR3 size: 13 residues. Germline CDR1 SGHRS, CDR2 YFSETQ. The CDR3 DNA is TGCGCCAGCAGCTTGGAGGCAGGGGCTGACTACACCTTC. This translates into CASSLEAGADYTF.

This clone was counted between two and nine times. V is TRBV9 and J is TRBJ2-1; 7 nucleotides align to TRBD2. V was clipped by 0 bases and J by 4 bases; unmatched bases: 7. This CDR3 has 16 amino acids. Germline assignment: CDR1 SGDLS and CDR2 YYNGEE. In DNA, the CDR3 is TGTGCCAGCAGCGTAGACGCGGGGGATTGGTACAATGAGCAGTTCTTC. Its protein is CASSVDAGDWYNEQFF.

V is TRBV4-1 and J is TRBJ2-7, with 8 bases that match TRBD1. This CDR3 contains 17 residues. Germline lookup yields CDR1 MGHRA and CDR2 YSYEKL. The trim removed 0 bases at V and 0 bases at J, leaving 7 bases unmatched. DNA for the CDR3: TGCGCCAGCAGCCAAGATCAAGGGACAGGTGACTCCTACGAGCAGTACTTC. Encoded protein: CASSQDQGTGDSYEQYF.

The rearrangement joins TRBV5-1 to TRBJ2-5; TRBD2 matches at 9 bases. The germline V gene has CDR1 SGHRS and CDR2 YFSETQ. V was clipped by 4 bases and J by 5 bases; unmatched bases: 3. The CDR3 loop spans 13 amino acids. CDR3 sequence (DNA): TGCGCCAGCAGCGCGGGACTAGCTGAGACCCAGTACTTC. Amino acid sequence: CASSAGLAETQYF.

This clone was counted a few times. The chain carries TRBV15 and TRBJ1-1; D gene ambiguous. V shed 5 bases and J shed 3 bases, with 10 bases lying between them. The CDR3 is made up of 13 amino acids. The germline V gene encodes CDR1 LNHNV and CDR2 YYDKDF (reference sequence). The CDR3 protein is CATSGQVDTEAFF. CDR3 nucleotides: TGTGCCACCAGCGGGCAGGTGGACACTGAAGCTTTCTTT.

This clone was observed a few times. The CDR3 spells CASTRDIQETQYF. CDR3 coding DNA: TGTGCCAGCACCCGAGACATTCAAGAGACCCAGTACTTC. V and J are TRBV14 and TRBJ2-5; D is ambiguous. V dropped 7 bases and J dropped 2 bases, with 11 bases sitting between them. Germline CDR1 SGHDN, CDR2 FVKESK. The CDR3 sequence is 13 residues long.

The rearrangement uses TRBV19 and TRBJ1-2, with a weak D call TRBD1 (5 bases). Germline V lookup: CDR1 LNHDA, CDR2 SQIVND (reference sequence). The CDR3 runs to 14 residues. The V end was cut by 6 bases, the J end by 3 bases, with 14 bases between. The CDR3 nucleotides read TGTGCCAGTAGAAAAAGGGGCGCCGACTATGGCTACACCTTC. This translates into CASRKRGADYGYTF. Variable domain in full (rest from reference TRBV19 and TRBJ1-2): DGGITQSPKYLFRKEGQNVTLSCEQNLNHDAMYWYRQDPGQGLRLIYYSQIVNDFQKGDIAEGYSVSREKKESFPLTVTSAQKNPTAFYLCASRKRGADYGYTFGSGTRLTVV.

This chain links TRBV5-1 with TRBJ1-3; a possible D gene is TRBD1 (5 bases). Germline assignment: CDR1 SGHRS and CDR2 YFSETQ. The CDR3 contains 17 residues. Deletions cut 0 bases from V and 0 bases from J, with 13 bases between. CDR3 residues: CASSLGGLASSGNTIYF. As DNA, the CDR3 is TGCGCCAGCAGCTTGGGGGGACTCGCGTCCTCTGGAAACACCATATATTTT.